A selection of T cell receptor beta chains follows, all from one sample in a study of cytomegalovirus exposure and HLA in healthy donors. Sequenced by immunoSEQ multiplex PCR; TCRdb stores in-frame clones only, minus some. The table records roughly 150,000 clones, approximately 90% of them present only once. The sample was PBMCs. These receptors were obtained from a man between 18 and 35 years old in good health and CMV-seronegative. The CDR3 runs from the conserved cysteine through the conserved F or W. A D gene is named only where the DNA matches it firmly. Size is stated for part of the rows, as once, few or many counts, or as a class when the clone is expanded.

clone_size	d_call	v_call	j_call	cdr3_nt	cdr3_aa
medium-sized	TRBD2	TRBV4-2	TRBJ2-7	TGTGCCAGCAGCCAAGGACTAGCGGGCTCCTACGAGCAGTACTTC	CASSQGLAGSYEQYF
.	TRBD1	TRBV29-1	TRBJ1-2	TGCAGCGTTGCCCCCCGACTGGACAGGGGGCGTAGTGGCTACACCTTC	CSVAPRLDRGRSGYTF
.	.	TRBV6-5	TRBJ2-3	TGTGCCAGCAGTTCGGGGACTGGCACAGATACGCAGTATTTT	CASSSGTGTDTQYF
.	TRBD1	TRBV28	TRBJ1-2	TGTGCCAGCAGTCCCGGACAGGGGGCTTTTTATGGCTACACCTTC	CASSPGQGAFYGYTF
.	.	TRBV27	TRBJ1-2	TGTGCCAGCAGTTTAAGGCCGGAGGGGTTCGGCTACACCTTC	CASSLRPEGFGYTF
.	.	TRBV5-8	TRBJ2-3	TGTGCCAGCAGCACCGTTAGGAGTGGCACAGATACGCAGTATTTT	CASSTVRSGTDTQYF
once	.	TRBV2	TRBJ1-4	TGTGCCAGCAGTGACAGGGGTGCAACTAATGAAAAACTGTTTTTT	CASSDRGATNEKLFF
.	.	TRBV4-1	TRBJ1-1	TGCGCCAGCAGCCAGGCAGGATTCGGGAACACTGAAGCTTTCTTT	CASSQAGFGNTEAFF
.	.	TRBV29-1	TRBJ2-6	TGCAGCGTTTTGGAGGAATCCGACGCTGGGGCCAACGTCCTGACTTTC	CSVLEESDAGANVLTF
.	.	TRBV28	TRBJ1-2	TGTGCCAGCAGTTCCCCTTGGGCTTACGGGGCTAACTATGGCTACACCTTC	CASSSPWAYGANYGYTF
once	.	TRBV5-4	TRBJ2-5	TGTGCCAGCAGCCGCGAGCGGGCTGAGACCCAGTACTTC	CASSRERAETQYF
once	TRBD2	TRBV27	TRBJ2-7	TGTGCCAGCAGGGAAAATGTGGGACTAGCGGGAGTGGAGTACTTC	CASRENVGLAGVEYF
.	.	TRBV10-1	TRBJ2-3	TGCGCCAGCAGCCCCGGACAGACAGATACGCAGTATTTT	CASSPGQTDTQYF
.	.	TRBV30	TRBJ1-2	TGTGCCTGGAGTGTTCTAGCCTACACCTTC	CAWSVLAYTF
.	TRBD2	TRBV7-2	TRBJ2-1	TGTGCCAGCAGCTTCATAACGGGACTAGCGGATAATGAGCAGTTCTTC	CASSFITGLADNEQFF
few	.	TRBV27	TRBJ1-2	TGTGCCAGCAGTTTAAGGGGCGACTATGGCTACACCTTC	CASSLRGDYGYTF
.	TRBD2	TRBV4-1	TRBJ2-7	TGCGCCAGCAGCCAAGAGGGTAGCGGGCTGCGGGTCGAGCAGTACTTC	CASSQEGSGLRVEQYF